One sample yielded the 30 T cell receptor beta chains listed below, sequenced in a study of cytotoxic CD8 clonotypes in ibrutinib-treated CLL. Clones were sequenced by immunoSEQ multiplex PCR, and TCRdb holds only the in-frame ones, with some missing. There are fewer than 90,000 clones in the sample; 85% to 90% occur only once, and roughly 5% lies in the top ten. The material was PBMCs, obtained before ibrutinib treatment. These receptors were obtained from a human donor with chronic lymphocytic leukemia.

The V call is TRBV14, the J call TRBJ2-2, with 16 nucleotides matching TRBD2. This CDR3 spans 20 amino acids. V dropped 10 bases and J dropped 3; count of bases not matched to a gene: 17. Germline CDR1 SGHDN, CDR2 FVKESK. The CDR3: CATTAVGTSGRAADTGELFF. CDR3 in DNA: TGTGCCACCACAGCCGTGGGGACTAGCGGGAGGGCAGCGGACACCGGGGAGCTGTTTTTT. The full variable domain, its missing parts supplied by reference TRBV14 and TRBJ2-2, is EAGVTQFPSHSVIEKGQTVTLRCDPISGHDNLYWYRRVMGKEIKFLLHFVKESKQDESGMPNNRFLAERTGGTYSTLKVQPAELEDSGVYFCATTAVGTSGRAADTGELFFGEGSRLTVL.

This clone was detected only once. The CDR3 coding sequence is TGTGCCAGTAGTATAGATACCGTAGGTCGTTGCACCTTC. Encoded protein: CASSIDTVGRCTF. The chain carries TRBV19 and TRBJ1-2; no clear D. Germline CDR1 and CDR2: LNHDA and SQIVND (reference sequence). The germline V and J ends were trimmed by 0 bases and 13 bases, with 15 bases remaining between them. The CDR3 extends over 13 amino acids. The whole variable domain, remainder taken from reference TRBV19 and TRBJ1-2, is DGGITQSPKYLFRKEGQNVTLSCEQNLNHDAMYWYRQDPGQGLRLIYYSQIVNDFQKGDIAEGYSVSREKKESFPLTVTSAQKNPTAFYLCASSIDTVGRCTFGSGTRLTVV.

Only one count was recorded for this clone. The CDR3 loop is CASSLWGQGVYEQYF. CDR3 nucleotide sequence: TGTGCCAGCAGCTTATGGGGACAGGGTGTCTACGAGCAGTACTTC. This chain connects TRBV7-2 to TRBJ2-7, with 9 bases lining up with TRBD1. Trimming at V came to 2 bases and at J to 3 bases, leaving 5 bases not matched to a gene. There are 15 residues in the CDR3. Germline V lookup: CDR1 SGHTA, CDR2 FQGNSA.

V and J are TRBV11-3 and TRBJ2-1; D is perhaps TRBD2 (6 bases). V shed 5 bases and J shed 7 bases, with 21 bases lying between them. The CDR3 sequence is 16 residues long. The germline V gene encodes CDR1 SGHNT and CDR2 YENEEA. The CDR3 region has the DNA TGTGCCAGCAGCCTCGGCGGGGCGAGAGCGAAGAATGAGCAGTTCTTC. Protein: CASSLGGARAKNEQFF.

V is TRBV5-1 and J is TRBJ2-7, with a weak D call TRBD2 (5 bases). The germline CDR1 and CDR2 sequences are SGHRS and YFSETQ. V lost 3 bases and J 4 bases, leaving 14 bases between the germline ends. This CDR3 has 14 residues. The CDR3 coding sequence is TGCGCCAGCAGCTCGGACTCGTGGGAGTACGAGCAGTACTTC. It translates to CASSSDSWEYEQYF.

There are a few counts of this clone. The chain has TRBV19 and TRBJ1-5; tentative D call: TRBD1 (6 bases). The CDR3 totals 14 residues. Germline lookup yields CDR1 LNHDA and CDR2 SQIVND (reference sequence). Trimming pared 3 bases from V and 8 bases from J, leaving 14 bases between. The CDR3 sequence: CASSIPGQLKPQHF. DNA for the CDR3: TGTGCCAGTAGTATCCCGGGACAACTAAAGCCCCAGCATTTT.

In DNA, the CDR3 is TGCGCCAGCAGCTCTGGAGGCGGGAGGGCCTACAATGAGCAGTTCTTC. This encodes CASSSGGGRAYNEQFF. V is TRBV5-1 and J is TRBJ2-1; 9 bases line up with TRBD2. Unmatched junction bases numbered 6, after V lost 3 bases and J lost 2 bases. From germline, CDR1 is SGHRS and CDR2 YFSETQ. The CDR3 loop spans 16 amino acids.

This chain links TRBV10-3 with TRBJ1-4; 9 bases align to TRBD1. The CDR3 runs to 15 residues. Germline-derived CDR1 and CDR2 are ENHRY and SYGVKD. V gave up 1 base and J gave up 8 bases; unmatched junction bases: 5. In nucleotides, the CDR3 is TGTGCCATCAGTGAGTTTGCGGACAGGGGCGAAAAACTGTTTTTT. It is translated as CAISEFADRGEKLFF.

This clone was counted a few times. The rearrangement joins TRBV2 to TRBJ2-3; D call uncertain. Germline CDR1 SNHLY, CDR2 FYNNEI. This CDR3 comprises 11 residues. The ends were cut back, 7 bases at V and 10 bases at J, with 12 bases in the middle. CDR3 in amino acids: CASTVTPPQYF. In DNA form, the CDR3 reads TGTGCCAGCACCGTGACTCCACCGCAGTATTTT. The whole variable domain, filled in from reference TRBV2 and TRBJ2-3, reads EPEVTQTPSHQVTQMGQEVILRCVPISNHLYFYWYRQILGQKVEFLVSFYNNEISEKSEIFDDQFSVERPDGSNFTLKIRSTKLEDSAMYFCASTVTPPQYFGPGTRLTVL.

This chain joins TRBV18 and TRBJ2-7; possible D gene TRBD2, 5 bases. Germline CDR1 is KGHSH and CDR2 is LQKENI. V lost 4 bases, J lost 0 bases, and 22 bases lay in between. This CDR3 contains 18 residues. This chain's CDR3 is CASSLYRDGPQSSYEQYF. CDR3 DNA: TGTGCCAGCTCACTTTACCGGGATGGCCCTCAGAGCTCCTACGAGCAGTACTTC.

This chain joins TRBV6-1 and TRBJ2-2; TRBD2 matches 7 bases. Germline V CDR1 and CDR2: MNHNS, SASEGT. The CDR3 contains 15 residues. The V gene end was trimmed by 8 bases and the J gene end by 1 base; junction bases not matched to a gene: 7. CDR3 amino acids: CASYLAGVNTGELFF. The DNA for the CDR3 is TGTGCCAGCTATCTGGCGGGGGTGAACACCGGGGAGCTGTTTTTT.

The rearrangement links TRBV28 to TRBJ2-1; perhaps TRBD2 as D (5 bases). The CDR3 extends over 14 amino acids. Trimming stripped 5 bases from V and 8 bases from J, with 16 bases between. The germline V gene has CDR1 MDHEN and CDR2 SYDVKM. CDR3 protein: CASSLDPVGDEQFF. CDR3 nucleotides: TGTGCCAGCAGTCTGGACCCGGTCGGGGATGAGCAGTTCTTC. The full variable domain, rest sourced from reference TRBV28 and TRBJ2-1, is DVKVTQSSRYLVKRTGEKVFLECVQDMDHENMFWYRQDPGLGLRLIYFSYDVKMKEKGDIPEGYSVSREKKERFSLILESASTNQTSMYLCASSLDPVGDEQFFGPGTRLTVL.

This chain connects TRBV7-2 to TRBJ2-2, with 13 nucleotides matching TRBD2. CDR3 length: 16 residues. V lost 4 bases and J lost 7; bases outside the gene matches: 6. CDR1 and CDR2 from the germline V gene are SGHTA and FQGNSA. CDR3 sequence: CASSSKLAGGVGELFF. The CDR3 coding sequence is TGTGCCAGCAGCTCTAAACTAGCGGGAGGGGTCGGGGAGCTGTTTTTT.

DNA of the CDR3: TGTGCCAGCAGCCACATTGGTGAAGCTTTCTTT. This encodes CASSHIGEAFF. The J gene is TRBJ1-1, the V gene TRBV11-2; D is undetermined. The CDR3 has 11 residues. The germline V gene has CDR1 SGHAT and CDR2 FQNNGV. Trimming cost V 5 bases and J 7 bases, with 8 bases left between them.

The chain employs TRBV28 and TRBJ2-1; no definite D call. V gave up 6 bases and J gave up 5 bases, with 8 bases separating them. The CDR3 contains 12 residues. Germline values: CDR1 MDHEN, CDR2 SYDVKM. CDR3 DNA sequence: TGTGCCAGCAGACTTTCGAACAATGAGCAGTTCTTC. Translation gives CASRLSNNEQFF.

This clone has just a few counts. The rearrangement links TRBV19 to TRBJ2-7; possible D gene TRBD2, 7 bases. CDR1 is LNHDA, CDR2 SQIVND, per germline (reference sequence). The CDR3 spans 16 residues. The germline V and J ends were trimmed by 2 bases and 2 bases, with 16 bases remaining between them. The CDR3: CASSIKGGEGAYEQYF. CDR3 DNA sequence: TGTGCCAGTAGTATAAAGGGAGGGGAGGGGGCCTACGAGCAGTACTTC.

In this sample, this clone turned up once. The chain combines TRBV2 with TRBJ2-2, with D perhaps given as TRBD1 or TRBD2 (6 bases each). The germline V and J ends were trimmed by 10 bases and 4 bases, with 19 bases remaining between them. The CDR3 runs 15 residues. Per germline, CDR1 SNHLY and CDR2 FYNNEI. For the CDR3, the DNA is TGTGCCACTCAATTTGGAGGGGGAGTCACCGGGGAGCTGTTTTTT. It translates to CATQFGGGVTGELFF.

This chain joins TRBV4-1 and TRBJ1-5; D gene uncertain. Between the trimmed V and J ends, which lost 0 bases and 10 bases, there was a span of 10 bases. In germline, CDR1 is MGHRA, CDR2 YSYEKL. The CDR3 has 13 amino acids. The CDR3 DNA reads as TGCGCCAGCAGCCAAGACCCCCGTCGACCCCAGCATTTT. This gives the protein CASSQDPRRPQHF.

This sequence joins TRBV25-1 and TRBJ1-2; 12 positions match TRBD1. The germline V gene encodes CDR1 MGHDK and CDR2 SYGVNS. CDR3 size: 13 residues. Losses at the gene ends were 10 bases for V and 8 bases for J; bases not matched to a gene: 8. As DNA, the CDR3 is TGTGCCACCGGTGGGACAGGGGGCAGGGGCTACACCTTC. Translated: CATGGTGGRGYTF.

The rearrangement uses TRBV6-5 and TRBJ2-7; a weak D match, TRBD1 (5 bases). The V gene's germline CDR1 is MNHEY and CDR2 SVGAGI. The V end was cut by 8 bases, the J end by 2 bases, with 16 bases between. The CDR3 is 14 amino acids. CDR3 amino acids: CASRSRQRTYEQYF. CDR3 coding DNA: TGTGCCAGCCGAAGCAGACAGCGCACCTACGAGCAGTACTTC.

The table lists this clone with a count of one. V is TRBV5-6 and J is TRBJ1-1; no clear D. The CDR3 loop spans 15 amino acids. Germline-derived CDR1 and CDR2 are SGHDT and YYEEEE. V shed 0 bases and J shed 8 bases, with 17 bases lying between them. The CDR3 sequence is CASSLAGVGDTEAFF. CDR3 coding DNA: TGTGCCAGCAGCTTGGCTGGGGTTGGGGATACAGAAGCTTTCTTT. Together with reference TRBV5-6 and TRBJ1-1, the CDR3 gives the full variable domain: DAGVTQSPTHLIKTRGQQVTLRCSPKSGHDTVSWYQQALGQGPQFIFQYYEEEERQRGNFPDRFSGHQFPNYSSELNVNALLLGDSALYLCASSLAGVGDTEAFFGQGTRLTVV.

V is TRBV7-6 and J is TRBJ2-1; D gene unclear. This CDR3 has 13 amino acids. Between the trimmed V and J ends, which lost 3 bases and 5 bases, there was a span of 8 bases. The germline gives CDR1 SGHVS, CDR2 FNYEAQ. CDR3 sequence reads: CASSLSENNEQFF. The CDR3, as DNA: TGTGCCAGCAGCTTGAGTGAGAACAATGAGCAGTTCTTC.

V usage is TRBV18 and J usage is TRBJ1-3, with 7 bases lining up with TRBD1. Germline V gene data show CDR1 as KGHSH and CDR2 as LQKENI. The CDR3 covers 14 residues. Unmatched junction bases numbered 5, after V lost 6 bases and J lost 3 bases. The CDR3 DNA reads TGTGCCAGCTCGTCCGGGACAGATGGAAACACCATATATTTT. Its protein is CASSSGTDGNTIYF.

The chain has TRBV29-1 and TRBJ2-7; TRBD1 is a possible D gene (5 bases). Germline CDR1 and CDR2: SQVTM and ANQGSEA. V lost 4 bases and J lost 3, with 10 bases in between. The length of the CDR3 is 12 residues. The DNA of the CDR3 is TGCAGCGTTGGCGTCCAGGGCTACGAGCAGTACTTC. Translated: CSVGVQGYEQYF.

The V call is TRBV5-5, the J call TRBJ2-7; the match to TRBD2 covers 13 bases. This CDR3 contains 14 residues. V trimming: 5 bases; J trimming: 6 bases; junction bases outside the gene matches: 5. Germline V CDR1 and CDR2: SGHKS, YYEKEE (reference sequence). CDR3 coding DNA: TGTGCCAGCAGGTGGACTAGCGGGAGTGGCGAGCAGTACTTC. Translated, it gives CASRWTSGSGEQYF. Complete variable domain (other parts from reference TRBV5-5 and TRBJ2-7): DAGVTQSPTHLIKTRGQQVTLRCSPISGHKSVSWYQQVLGQGPQFIFQYYEKEERGRGNFPDRFSARQFPNYSSELNVNALLLGDSALYLCASRWTSGSGEQYFGPGTRLTVT.

CDR3 protein: CASSLGGMGTDTQYF. For the CDR3, the DNA is TGTGCCAGCAGCTTGGGGGGGATGGGCACAGATACGCAGTATTTT. The genes are TRBV28 and TRBJ2-3, with TRBD2 matching over 7 bases. The length of the CDR3 is 15 residues. The germline V gene encodes CDR1 MDHEN and CDR2 SYDVKM. Trimming took 6 bases from V and 1 from J; bases not matched to a gene: 7. Together with reference TRBV28 and TRBJ2-3, the CDR3 gives the full variable domain: DVKVTQSSRYLVKRTGEKVFLECVQDMDHENMFWYRQDPGLGLRLIYFSYDVKMKEKGDIPEGYSVSREKKERFSLILESASTNQTSMYLCASSLGGMGTDTQYFGPGTRLTVL.

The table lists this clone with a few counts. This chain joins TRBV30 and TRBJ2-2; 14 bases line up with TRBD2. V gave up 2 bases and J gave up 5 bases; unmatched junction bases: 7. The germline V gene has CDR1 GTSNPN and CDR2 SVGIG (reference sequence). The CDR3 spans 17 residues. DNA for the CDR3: TGTGCCTGGAGTCCCATCAGGACTAGCGGGAGGACCGGGGAGCTGTTTTTT. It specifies CAWSPIRTSGRTGELFF.

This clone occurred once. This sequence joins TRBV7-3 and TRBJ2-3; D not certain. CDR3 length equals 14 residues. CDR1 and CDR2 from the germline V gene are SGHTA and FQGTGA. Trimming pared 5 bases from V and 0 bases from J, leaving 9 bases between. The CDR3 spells CASSLGQSTDTQYF. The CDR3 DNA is TGTGCCAGCAGCCTTGGGCAAAGCACAGATACGCAGTATTTT.

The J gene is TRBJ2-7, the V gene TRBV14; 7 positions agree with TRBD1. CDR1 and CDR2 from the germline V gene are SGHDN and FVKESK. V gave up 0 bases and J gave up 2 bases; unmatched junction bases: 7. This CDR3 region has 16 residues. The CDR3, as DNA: TGTGCCAGCAGCCAAGATATAGGGCAGGGGGCCTACGAGCAGTACTTC. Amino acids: CASSQDIGQGAYEQYF.

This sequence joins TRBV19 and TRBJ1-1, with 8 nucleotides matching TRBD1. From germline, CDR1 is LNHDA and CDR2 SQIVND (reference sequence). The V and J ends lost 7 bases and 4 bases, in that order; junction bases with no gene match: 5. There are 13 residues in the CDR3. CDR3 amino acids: CASTSTGGTEAFF. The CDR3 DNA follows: TGTGCCAGTACCTCAACAGGGGGCACTGAAGCTTTCTTT.